A selection of T cell receptor beta chains follows, all from one sample in a study of shared T cell receptors in the human thymus. The method was immunoSEQ multiplex PCR; TCRdb's version includes in-frame clones alone and lacks a portion of them. Here the sample spans over 350,000 clones, 95% being singletons. The sequenced sample was thymocytes. Receptors originate from a human donor. Each CDR3 is given with its conserved first and last residue. A D gene is named only where the DNA matches it firmly. The size entry is marked missing in some rows and otherwise reads once, few, many or a size class.

j_call v_call d_call clone_size cdr3_nt cdr3_aa
TRBJ1-2 TRBV5-8 TRBD1 once TGTGCCAGCAGCTTGCATCAGGGACAGGGTCCATTCTATGGCTACACCTTC CASSLHQGQGPFYGYTF
TRBJ2-4 TRBV16 TRBD2 NA TGTGCCAGCAGCCAGAGACTAGCGGGAGGAGGGAACATTCAGTACTTC CASSQRLAGGGNIQYF
TRBJ1-2 TRBV2 NA NA TGTGCCAGCAGTGGGTACACAGGGACCTTTGTGGGCTACACCTTC CASSGYTGTFVGYTF
TRBJ1-5 TRBV27 NA NA TGTGCCAGCAGTGAGCGGGCCGTAAGCAATCAGCCCCAGCATTTT CASSERAVSNQPQHF
TRBJ2-3 TRBV7-3 NA NA TGTGCCAGCAGCTTACAGGAGCCAGATACGCAGTATTTT CASSLQEPDTQYF
TRBJ2-2 TRBV15 NA NA TGTGCCACCAGCACGGGGGCGACGCGGACCGGGGAGCTGTTTTTT CATSTGATRTGELFF
TRBJ1-1 TRBV4-1 TRBD1 NA TGCGCCAGCAGCCAGTACAGGGGGGACACTGAAGCTTTCTTT CASSQYRGDTEAFF
TRBJ2-7 TRBV7-7 NA NA TGTGCTAGCAGCTTAGGTCAGGGTAGGGAGCAGTACTTC CASSLGQGREQYF
TRBJ1-5 TRBV28 NA NA TGTGCCAGCAGGAGACGGGGTTGGGGACAGCCCCAGCATTTT CASRRRGWGQPQHF
TRBJ2-1 TRBV2 TRBD2 NA TGTGCCAGCAGTCGGATGGCGGGAGGTTATCATGAGCAGTTCTTC CASSRMAGGYHEQFF
TRBJ2-3 TRBV7-2 TRBD2 NA TGTGCCAGCAGCTCTACCAAAAGGACTAGCGGGAGCACAGATACGCAGTATTTT CASSSTKRTSGSTDTQYF
TRBJ2-1 TRBV5-4 TRBD2 NA TGTGCCAGCAGCTTGCGGGGTCGTGGGGGGGACAATGAGCAGTTCTTC CASSLRGRGGDNEQFF
TRBJ2-3 TRBV7-2 TRBD2 NA TGTGCCAGCAGCGACCGACTAGCGGGAGGGCCGGCAGATACGCAGTATTTT CASSDRLAGGPADTQYF
TRBJ2-3 TRBV6-5 NA NA TGTGCCAGCAGTTCCGGACAGCTCGACACAGATACGCAGTATTTT CASSSGQLDTDTQYF
TRBJ2-7 TRBV5-1 TRBD2 NA TGCGCCAGCAGCTTTAGCGGGAGGGCGACCTACGAGCAGTACTTC CASSFSGRATYEQYF
TRBJ2-7 TRBV9 TRBD1 NA TGTGCCAGCAGCGCTCCCCGGGACAGTGGGTCCTACGAGCAGTACTTC CASSAPRDSGSYEQYF
TRBJ1-1 TRBV6-1 TRBD1 NA TGTGCCAGCAGTGAAGATTCGGGACAGGGAGACAGCACTGAAGCTTTCTTT CASSEDSGQGDSTEAFF